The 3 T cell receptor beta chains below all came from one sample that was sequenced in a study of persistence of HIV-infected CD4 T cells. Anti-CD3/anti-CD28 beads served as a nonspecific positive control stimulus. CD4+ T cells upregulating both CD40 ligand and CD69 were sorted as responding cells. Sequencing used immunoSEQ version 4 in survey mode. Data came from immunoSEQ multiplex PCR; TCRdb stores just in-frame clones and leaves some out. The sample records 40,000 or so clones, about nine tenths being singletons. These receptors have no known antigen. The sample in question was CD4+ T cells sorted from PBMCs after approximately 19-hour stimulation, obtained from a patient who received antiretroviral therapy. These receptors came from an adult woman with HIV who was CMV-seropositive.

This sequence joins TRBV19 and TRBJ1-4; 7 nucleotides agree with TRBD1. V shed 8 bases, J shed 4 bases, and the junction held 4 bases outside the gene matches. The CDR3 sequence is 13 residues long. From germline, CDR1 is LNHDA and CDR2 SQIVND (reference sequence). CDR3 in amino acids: CASGQELNEKLFF. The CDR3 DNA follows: TGTGCCAGTGGACAGGAACTTAATGAAAAACTGTTTTTT.

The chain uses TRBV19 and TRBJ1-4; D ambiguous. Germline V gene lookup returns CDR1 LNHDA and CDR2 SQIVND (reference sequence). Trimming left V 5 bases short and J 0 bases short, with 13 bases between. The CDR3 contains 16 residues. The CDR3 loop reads CASSSSAAATNEKLFF. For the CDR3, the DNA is TGTGCCAGTAGTTCCTCGGCCGCTGCAACTAATGAAAAACTGTTTTTT.

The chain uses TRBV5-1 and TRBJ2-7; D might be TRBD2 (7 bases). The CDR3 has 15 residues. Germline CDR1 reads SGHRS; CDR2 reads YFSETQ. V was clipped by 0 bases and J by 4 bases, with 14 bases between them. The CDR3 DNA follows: TGCGCCAGCAGCTTGGGAGGGGGGGTCTCATACGAGCAGTACTTC. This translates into CASSLGGGVSYEQYF.